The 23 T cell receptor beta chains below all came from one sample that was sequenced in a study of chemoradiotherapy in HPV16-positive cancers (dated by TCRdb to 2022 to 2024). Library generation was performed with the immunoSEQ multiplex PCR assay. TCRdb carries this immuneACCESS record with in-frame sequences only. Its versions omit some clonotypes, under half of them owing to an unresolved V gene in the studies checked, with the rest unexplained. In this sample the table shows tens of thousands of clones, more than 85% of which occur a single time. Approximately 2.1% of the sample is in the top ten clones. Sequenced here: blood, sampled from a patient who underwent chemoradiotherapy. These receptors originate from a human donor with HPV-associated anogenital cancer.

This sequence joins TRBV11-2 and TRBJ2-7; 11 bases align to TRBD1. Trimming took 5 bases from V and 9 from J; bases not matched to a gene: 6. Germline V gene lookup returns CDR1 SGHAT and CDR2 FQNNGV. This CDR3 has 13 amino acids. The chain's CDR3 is CASSPGQGGGQYF. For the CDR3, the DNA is TGTGCCAGCAGCCCGGGACAGGGGGGTGGGCAGTACTTC.

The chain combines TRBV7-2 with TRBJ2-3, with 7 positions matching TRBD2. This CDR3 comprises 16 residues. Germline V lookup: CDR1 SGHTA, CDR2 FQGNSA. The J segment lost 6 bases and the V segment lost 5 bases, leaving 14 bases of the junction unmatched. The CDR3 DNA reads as TGTGCCAGCAGCGTCTCAATCCCGGGAGGTGGGGATACGCAGTATTTT. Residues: CASSVSIPGGGDTQYF. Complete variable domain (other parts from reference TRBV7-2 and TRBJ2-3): GAGVSQSPSNKVTEKGKDVELRCDPISGHTALYWYRQSLGQGLEFLIYFQGNSAPDKSGLPSDRFSAERTGGSVSTLTIQRTQQEDSAVYLCASSVSIPGGGDTQYFGPGTRLTVL.

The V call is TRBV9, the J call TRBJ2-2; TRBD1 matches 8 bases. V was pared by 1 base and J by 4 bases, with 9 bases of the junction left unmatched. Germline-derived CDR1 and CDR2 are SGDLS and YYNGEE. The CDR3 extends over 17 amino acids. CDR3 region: CASSVTPDRVGTGELFF. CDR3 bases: TGTGCCAGCAGCGTAACCCCGGACAGGGTGGGCACCGGGGAGCTGTTTTTT.

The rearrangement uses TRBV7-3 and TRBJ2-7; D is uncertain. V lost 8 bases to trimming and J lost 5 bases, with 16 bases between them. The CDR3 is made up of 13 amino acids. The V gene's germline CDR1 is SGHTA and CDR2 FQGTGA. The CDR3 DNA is TGTGCCAGCGGCATCCCCGGCGAGCACGAGCAGTACTTC. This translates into CASGIPGEHEQYF.

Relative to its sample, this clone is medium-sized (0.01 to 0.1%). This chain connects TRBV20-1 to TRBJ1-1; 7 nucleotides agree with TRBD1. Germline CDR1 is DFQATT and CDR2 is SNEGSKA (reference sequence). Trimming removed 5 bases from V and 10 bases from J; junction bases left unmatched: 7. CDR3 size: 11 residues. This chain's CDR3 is CSAPRNRGAFF. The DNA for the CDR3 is TGCAGTGCTCCCCGGAACAGGGGAGCTTTCTTT.

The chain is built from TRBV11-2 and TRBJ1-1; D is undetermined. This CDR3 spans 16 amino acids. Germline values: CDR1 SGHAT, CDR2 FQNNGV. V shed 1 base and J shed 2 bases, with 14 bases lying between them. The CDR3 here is CASSLALAGFNTEAFF. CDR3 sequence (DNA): TGTGCCAGCAGCTTAGCACTAGCGGGGTTCAACACTGAAGCTTTCTTT.

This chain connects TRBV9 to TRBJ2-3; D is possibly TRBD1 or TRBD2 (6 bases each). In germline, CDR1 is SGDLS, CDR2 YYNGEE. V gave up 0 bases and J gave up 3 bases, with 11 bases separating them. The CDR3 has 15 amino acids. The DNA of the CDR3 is TGTGCCAGCAGCGTAGTTGGGGGGCTGACAGATACGCAGTATTTT. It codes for CASSVVGGLTDTQYF.

The CDR3 loop reads CASSLWGGPLWEQFF. In DNA, the CDR3 is TGTGCCAGCAGCTTGTGGGGGGGGCCGCTTTGGGAGCAGTTCTTC. The gene calls are TRBV5-4 and TRBJ2-1; a possible D gene is TRBD2 (7 bases). The CDR3 is 15 amino acids. Trimming pared 1 base from V and 10 bases from J, leaving 18 bases between. Germline loops: CDR1 SGHNT, CDR2 YYREEE (reference sequence).

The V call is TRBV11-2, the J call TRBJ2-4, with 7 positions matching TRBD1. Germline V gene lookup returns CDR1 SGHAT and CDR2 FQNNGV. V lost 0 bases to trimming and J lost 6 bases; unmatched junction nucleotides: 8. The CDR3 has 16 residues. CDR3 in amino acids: CASSLDLPGGRNIQYF. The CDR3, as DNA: TGTGCCAGCAGCTTAGATTTGCCAGGGGGTAGAAACATTCAGTACTTC.

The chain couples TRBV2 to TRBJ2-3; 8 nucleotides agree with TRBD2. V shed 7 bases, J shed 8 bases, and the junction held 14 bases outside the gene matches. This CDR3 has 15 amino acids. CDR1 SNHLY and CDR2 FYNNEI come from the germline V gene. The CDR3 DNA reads TGTGCCAGCAACCCGGGACTAGTAACCCCTGGTACGCAGTATTTT. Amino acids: CASNPGLVTPGTQYF.

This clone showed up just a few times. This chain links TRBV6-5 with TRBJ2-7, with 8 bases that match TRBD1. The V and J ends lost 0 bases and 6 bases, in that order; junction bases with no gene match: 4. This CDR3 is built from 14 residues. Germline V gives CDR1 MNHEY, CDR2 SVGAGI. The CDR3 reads CASSYSTGAIEQYF. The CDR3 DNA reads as TGTGCCAGCAGTTACTCGACAGGGGCCATCGAGCAGTACTTC.

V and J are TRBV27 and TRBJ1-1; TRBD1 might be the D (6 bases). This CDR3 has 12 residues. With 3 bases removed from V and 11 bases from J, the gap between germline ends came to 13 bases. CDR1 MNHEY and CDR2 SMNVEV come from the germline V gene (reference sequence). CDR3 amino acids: CASSFPTGRAFF. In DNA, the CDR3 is TGTGCCAGCAGTTTTCCCACAGGGAGGGCTTTCTTT.

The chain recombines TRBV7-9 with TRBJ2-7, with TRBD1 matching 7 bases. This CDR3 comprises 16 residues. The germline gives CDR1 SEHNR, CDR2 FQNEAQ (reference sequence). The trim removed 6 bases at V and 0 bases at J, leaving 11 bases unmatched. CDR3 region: CASRATGIWSSYEQYF. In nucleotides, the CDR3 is TGTGCCAGCAGGGCGACAGGGATATGGAGCTCCTACGAGCAGTACTTC.

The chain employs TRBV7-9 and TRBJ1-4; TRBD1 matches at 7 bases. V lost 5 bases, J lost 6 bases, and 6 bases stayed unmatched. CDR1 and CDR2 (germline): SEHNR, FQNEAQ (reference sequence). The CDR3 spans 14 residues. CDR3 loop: CASSLYDRDEKLFF. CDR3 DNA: TGTGCCAGCAGCCTATACGACAGGGATGAAAAACTGTTTTTT.

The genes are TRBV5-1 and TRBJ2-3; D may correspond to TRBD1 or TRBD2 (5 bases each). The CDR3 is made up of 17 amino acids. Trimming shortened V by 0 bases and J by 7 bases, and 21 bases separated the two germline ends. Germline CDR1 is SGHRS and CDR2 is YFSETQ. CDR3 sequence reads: CASSLGFGTRKTNTQYF. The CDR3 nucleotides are TGCGCCAGCAGCTTGGGGTTCGGGACGCGGAAGACAAATACGCAGTATTTT.

CDR3 sequence: CASSVDLGNTIYF. Written as DNA, the CDR3 is TGTGCCAGCAGCGTAGATTTGGGAAACACCATATATTTT. V and J are TRBV9 and TRBJ1-3; D unclear. Germline values: CDR1 SGDLS, CDR2 YYNGEE. This CDR3 has 13 amino acids. Trimming took 0 bases from V and 4 from J, leaving 5 bases between them. The variable domain in full, with the rest retrieved from reference TRBV9 and TRBJ1-3, is DSGVTQTPKHLITATGQRVTLRCSPRSGDLSVYWYQQSLDQGLQFLIQYYNGEERAKGNILERFSAQQFPDLHSELNLSSLELGDSALYFCASSVDLGNTIYFGEGSWLTVV.

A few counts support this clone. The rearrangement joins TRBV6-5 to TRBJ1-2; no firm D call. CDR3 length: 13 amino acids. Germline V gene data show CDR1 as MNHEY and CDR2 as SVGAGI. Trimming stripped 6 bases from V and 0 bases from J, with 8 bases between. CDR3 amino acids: CASRNPTNYGYTF. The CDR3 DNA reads TGTGCCAGCAGGAACCCGACTAACTATGGCTACACCTTC.

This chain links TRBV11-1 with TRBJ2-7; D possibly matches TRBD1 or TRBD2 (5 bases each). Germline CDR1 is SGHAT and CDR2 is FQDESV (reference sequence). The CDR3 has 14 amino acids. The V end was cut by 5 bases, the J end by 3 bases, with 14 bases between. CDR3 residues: CASSEGSRYYEQYF. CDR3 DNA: TGTGCCAGCAGCGAGGGGTCAAGGTACTACGAGCAGTACTTC.

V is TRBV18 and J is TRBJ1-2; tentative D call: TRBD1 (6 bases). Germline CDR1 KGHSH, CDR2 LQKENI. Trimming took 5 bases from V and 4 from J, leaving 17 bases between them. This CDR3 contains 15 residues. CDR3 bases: TGTGCCAGCTCAGGCAACAGGGAGTCTGTCTATGGCTACACCTTC. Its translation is CASSGNRESVYGYTF.

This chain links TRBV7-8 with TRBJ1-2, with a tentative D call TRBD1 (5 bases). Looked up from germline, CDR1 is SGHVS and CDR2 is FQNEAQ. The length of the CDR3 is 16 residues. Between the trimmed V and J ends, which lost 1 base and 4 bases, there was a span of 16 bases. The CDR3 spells CASSLGGARLLYGYTF. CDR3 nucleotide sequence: TGTGCCAGCAGCTTAGGAGGGGCACGGTTACTCTATGGCTACACCTTC.

The CDR3 bases are TGCGCCAGCAGCTTGGGTGGGGATAACTATGGCTACACCTTC. Translation gives CASSLGGDNYGYTF. The V call is TRBV5-1, the J call TRBJ1-2, with unresolved D. Trimming removed 0 bases at V and 1 base at J, with 7 bases between. The V gene's germline CDR1 is SGHRS and CDR2 YFSETQ. The CDR3 covers 14 residues.

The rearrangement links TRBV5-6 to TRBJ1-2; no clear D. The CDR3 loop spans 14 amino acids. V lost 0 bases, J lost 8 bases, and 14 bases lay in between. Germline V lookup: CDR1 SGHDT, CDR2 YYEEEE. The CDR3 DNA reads TGTGCCAGCAGCTTGGCCGGGAGTTTTAGGGGCTACACCTTC. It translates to CASSLAGSFRGYTF.

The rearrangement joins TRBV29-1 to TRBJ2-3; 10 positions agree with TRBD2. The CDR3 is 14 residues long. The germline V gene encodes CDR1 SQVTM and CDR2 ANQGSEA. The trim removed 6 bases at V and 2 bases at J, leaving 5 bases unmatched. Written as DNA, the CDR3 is TGCAGCGTAAGCGGGGGGGACCCCACAGATACGCAGTATTTT. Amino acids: CSVSGGDPTDTQYF.